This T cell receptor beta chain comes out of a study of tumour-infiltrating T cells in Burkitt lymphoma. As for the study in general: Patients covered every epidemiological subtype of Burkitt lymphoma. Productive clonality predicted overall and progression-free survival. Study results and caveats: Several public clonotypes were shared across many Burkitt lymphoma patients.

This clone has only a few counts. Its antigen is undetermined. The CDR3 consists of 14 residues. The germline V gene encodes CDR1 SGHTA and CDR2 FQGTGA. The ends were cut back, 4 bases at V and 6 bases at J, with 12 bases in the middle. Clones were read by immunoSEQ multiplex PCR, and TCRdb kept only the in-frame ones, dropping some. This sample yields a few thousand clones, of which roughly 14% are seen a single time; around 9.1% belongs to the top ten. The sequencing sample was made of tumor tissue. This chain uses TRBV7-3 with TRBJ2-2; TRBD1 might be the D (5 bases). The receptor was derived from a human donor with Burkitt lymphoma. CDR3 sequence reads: CASSWQGGAGELFF. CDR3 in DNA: TGTGCCAGCAGCTGGCAGGGCGGCGCCGGGGAGCTGTTTTTT.